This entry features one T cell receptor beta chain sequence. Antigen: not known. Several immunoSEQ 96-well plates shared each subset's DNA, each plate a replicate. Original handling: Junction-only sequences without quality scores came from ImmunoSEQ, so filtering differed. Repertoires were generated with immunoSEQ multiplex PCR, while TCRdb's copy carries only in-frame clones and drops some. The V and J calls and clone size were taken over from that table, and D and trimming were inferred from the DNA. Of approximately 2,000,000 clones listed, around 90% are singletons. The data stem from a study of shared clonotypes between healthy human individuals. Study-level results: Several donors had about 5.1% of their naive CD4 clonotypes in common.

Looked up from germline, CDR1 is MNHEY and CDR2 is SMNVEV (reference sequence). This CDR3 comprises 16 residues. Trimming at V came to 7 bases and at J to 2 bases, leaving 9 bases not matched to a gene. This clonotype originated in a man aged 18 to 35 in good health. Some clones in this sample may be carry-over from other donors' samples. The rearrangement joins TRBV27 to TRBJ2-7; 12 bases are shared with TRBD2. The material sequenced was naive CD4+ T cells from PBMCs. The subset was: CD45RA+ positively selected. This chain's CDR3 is CASIKEGLAGPYEQYF. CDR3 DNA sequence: TGTGCCAGCATCAAAGAGGGACTAGCGGGCCCCTACGAGCAGTACTTC.